This T cell receptor beta chain was identified during a study of response to subunit inactivated influenza vaccine. V dropped 0 bases and J dropped 2 bases, with 20 bases sitting between them. CDR3 length: 18 residues. Germline CDR1 DFQATT, CDR2 SNEGSKA (reference sequence). Findings and limits, study-wide: T cells newly recruited by each seasonal influenza vaccination are few, the authors suggested.

Only a few counts were recorded for this clonotype. Its specificity is unknown. Each CDR3 protein is one row after TCRdb ran MiXCR on the RT-PCR reads. This sample has over 400,000 distinct CDR3 sequences, with 10% to 15% found just once. The rearrangement links TRBV20-1 to TRBJ2-1; D remains unclear. The material sequenced was PBMCs from blood, taken about 40 days after vaccination. This TCR was recovered from a man aged 45-65 years who received an inactivated influenza vaccine. CDR3 in DNA: TGCAGTGCTAGAGATTCCGGCAGCGCCACCCACACCTACAATGAGCAGTTCTTC. Its protein product is CSARDSGSATHTYNEQFF.